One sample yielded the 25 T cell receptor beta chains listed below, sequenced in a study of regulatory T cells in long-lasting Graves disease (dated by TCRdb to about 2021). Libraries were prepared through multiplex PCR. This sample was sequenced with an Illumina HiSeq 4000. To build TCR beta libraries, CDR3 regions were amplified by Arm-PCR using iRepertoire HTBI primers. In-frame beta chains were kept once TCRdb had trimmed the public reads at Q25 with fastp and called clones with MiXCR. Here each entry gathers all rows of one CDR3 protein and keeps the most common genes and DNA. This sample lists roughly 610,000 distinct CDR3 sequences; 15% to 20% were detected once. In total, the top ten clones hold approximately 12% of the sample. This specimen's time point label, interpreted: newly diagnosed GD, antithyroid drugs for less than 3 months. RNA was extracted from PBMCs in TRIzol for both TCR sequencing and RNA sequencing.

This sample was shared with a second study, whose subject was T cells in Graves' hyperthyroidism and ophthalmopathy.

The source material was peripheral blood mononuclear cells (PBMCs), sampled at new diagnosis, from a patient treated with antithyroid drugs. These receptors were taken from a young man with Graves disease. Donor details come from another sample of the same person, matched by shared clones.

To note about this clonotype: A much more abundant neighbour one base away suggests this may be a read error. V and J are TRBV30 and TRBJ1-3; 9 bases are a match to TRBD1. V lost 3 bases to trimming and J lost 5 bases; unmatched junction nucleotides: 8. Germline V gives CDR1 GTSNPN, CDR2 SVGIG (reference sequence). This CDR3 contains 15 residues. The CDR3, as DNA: TGTGCCTGGAGCCGGACAGGGGAGTCTAGAAACACCATATATTTT. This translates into CAWSRTGESRNTIYF. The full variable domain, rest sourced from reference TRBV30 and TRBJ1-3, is SQTIHQWPATLVQPVGSPLSLECTVEGTSNPNLYWYRQAAGRGLQLLFYSVGIGQISSEVPQNLSASRPQDRQFILSSKKLLLSDSGFYLCAWSRTGESRNTIYFGEGSWLTVV.

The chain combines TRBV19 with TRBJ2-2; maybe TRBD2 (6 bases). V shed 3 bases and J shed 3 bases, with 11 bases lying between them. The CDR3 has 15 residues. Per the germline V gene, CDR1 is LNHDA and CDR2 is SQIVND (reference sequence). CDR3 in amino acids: CASSIGGVDTGELFF. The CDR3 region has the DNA TGTGCCAGTAGTATTGGCGGGGTGGACACCGGGGAGCTGTTTTTT.

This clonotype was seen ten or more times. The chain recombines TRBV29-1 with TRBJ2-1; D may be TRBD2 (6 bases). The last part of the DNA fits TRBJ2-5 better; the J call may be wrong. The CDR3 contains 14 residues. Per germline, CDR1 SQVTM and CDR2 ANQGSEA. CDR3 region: CSVVEKRAQETQYF. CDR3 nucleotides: TGCAGCGTTGTAGAGAAGCGGGCTCAAGAGACCCAGTACTTC.

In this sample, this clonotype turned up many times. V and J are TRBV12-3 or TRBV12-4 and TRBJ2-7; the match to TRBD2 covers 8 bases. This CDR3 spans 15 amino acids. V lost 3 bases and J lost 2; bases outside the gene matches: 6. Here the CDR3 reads CASSFRAGGTYEQYF. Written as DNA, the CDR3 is TGTGCCAGCAGTTTTCGGGCGGGAGGAACCTACGAGCAGTACTTC.

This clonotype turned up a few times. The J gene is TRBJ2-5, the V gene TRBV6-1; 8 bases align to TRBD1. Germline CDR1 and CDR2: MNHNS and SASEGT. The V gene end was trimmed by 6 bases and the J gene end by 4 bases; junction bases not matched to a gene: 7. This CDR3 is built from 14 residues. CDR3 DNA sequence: TGTGCCAGCAGGAGGACAGGGTTTGGAGAGACCCAGTACTTC. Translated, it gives CASRRTGFGETQYF.

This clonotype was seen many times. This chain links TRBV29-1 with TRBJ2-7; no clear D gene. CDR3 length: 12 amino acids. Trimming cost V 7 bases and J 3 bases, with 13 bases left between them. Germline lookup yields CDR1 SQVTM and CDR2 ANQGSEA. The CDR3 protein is CSAQSDDYEQYF. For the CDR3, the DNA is TGCAGCGCCCAAAGCGACGACTACGAGCAGTACTTC.

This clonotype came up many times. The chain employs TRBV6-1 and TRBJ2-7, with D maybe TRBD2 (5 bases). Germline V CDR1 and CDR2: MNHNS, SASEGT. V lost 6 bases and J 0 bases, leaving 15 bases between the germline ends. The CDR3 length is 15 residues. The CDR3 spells CASRAGGQSSYEQYF. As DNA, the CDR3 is TGTGCCAGCAGGGCTGGCGGGCAGAGCTCCTACGAGCAGTACTTC.

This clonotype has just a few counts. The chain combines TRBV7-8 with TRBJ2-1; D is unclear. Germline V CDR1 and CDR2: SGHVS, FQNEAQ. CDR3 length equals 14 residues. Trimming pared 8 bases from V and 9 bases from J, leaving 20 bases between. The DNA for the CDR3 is TGTGCCAGCTCAGACGGACCGGCGTGGGTTGAGCAGTTCTTC. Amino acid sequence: CASSDGPAWVEQFF.

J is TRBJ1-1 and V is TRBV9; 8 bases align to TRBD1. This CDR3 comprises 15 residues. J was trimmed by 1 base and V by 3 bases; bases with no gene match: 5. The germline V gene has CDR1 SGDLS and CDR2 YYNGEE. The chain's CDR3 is CASSGQGIGNTEAFF. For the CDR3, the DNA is TGTGCCAGCAGCGGACAGGGGATCGGGAACACTGAAGCTTTCTTT.

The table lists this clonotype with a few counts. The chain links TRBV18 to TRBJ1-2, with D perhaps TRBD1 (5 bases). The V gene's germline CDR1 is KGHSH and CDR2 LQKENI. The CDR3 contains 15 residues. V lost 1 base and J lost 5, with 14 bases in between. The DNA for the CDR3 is TGTGCCAGCTCACCACTAGTGGGGGAATCGTATGGCTACACCTTC. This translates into CASSPLVGESYGYTF.

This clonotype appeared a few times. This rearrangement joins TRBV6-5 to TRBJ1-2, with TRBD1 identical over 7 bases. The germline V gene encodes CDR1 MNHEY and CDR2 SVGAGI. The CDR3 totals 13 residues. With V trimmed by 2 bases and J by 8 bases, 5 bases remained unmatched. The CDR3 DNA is TGTGCCAGCAGTTACGACAGGGCGCGGGGCTACACCTTC. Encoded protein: CASSYDRARGYTF.

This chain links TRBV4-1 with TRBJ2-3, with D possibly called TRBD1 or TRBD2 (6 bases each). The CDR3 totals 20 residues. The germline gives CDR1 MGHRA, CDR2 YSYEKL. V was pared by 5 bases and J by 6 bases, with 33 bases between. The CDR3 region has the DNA TGCGCCAGCAGCTCTCCAAGAGGGGGAGTAGCGGCTCAACCTTCTGATACGCAGTATTTT. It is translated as CASSSPRGGVAAQPSDTQYF.

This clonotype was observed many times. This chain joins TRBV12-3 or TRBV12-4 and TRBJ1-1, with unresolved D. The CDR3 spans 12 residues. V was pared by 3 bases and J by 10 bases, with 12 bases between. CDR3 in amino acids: CASSLSPRRAFF. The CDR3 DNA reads TGTGCCAGCAGTTTGAGTCCACGCAGAGCTTTCTTT.

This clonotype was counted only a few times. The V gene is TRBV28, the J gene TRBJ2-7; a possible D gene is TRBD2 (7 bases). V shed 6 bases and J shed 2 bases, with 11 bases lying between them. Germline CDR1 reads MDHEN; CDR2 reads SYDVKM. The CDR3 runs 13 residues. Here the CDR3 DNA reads TGTGCCAGCAGCGGGGGGCGCCCCTACGAGCAGTACTTC. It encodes CASSGGRPYEQYF.

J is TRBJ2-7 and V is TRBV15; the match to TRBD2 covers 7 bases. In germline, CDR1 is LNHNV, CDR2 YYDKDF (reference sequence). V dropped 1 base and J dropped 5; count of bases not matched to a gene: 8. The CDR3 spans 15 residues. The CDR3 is CATSRGRTSTDEQYF. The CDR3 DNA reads TGTGCCACCAGCAGAGGTAGGACTAGTACCGACGAGCAGTACTTC.

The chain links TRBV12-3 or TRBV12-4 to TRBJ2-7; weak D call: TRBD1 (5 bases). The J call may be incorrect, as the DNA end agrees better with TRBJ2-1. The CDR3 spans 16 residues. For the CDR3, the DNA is TGTGCCAGCAACATGTTCCCCCCGGACACGACCTACGAGCAGTTCTTC. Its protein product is CASNMFPPDTTYEQFF.

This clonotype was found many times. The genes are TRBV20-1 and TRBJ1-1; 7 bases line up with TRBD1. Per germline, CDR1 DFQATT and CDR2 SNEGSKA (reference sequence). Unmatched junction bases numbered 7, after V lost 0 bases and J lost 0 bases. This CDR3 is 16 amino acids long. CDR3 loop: CSAREGQYAMNTEAFF. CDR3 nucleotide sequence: TGCAGTGCTAGAGAGGGACAGTATGCCATGAACACTGAAGCTTTCTTT.

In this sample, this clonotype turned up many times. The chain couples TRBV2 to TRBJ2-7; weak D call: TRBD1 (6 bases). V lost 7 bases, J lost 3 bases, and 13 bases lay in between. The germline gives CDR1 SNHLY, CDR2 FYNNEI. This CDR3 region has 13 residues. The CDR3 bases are TGTGCCAGCATGCACAGGGAAGACTACGAGCAGTACTTC. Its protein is CASMHREDYEQYF. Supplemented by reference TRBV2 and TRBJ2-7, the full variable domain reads EPEVTQTPSHQVTQMGQEVILRCVPISNHLYFYWYRQILGQKVEFLVSFYNNEISEKSEIFDDQFSVERPDGSNFTLKIRSTKLEDSAMYFCASMHREDYEQYFGPGTRLTVT.

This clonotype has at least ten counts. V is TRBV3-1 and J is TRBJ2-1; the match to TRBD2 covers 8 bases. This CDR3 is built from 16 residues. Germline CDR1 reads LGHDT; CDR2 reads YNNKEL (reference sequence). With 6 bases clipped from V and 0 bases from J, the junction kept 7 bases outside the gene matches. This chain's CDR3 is CASRGAGGTSYNEQFF. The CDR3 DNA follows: TGTGCCAGCAGAGGTGCGGGAGGCACCTCCTACAATGAGCAGTTCTTC.

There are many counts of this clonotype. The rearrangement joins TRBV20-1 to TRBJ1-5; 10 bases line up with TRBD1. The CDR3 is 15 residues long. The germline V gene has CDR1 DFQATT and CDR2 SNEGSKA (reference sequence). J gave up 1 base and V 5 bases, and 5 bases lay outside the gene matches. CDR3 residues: CSARTGGSSNQPQHF. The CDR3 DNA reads TGCAGTGCTCGGACAGGGGGTTCGAGCAATCAGCCCCAGCATTTT.

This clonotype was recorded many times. The CDR3 sequence is CASRDRARTYEKLFF. In nucleotides, the CDR3 is TGTGCCAGCAGGGATCGGGCCCGGACGTATGAAAAACTGTTTTTT. The chain recombines TRBV7-9 with TRBJ1-4; D gene uncertain. Germline V gene lookup returns CDR1 SEHNR and CDR2 FQNEAQ (reference sequence). This CDR3 contains 15 residues. Trimming shortened V by 6 bases and J by 6 bases, and 17 bases separated the two germline ends.

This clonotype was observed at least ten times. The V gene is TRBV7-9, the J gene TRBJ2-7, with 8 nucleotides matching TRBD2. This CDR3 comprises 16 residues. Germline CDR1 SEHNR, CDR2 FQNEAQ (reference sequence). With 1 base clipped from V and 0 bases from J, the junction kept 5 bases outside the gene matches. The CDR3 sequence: CASSLVPREDSYEQYF. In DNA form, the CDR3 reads TGTGCCAGCAGCTTAGTCCCGCGGGAGGACTCCTACGAGCAGTACTTC.

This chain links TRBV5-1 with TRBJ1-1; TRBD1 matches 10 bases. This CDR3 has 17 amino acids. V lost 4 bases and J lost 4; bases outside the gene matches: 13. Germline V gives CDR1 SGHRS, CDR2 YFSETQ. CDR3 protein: CASSRLGDRGILTEAFF. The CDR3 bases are TGCGCCAGCAGCCGCCTTGGGGACAGGGGAATTCTCACTGAAGCTTTCTTT.

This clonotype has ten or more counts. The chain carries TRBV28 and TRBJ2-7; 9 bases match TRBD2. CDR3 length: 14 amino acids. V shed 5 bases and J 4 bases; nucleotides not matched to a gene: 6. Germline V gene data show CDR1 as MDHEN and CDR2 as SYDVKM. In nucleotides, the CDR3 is TGTGCCAGCAGTCCCCGCGGGAGGGGGTACGAGCAGTACTTC. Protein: CASSPRGRGYEQYF.

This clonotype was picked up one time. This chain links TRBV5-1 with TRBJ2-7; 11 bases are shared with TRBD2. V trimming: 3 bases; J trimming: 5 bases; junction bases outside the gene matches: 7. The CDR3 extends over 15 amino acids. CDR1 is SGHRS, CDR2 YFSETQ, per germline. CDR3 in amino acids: CASSYELAGANEQYF. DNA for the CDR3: TGCGCCAGCAGCTATGAACTAGCGGGAGCTAACGAGCAGTACTTC.